Described below is a single T cell receptor (beta chain) sequence and its context. Its binding antigen is unknown. The DNA ends 3 residues before the CDR3 does, and the rest of the CDR3 is filled in from the germline J gene. The sample comes from a study of T cells in women clearing cervical HPV infection (dated by TCRdb to 2016 to 2019). Broadly, across the study: The cases were under 30 women with histologically confirmed HPV16-related CIN3 or worse, and 2 of these cases were invasive cancers. Cases and controls were matched on year of sample collection and on age within five years. For cases, the median interval between lesion detection and blood sampling was roughly 150 days, with an interquartile range of roughly 85 to 210 days. Blood from cases was collected at the visit where the lesion was first found, while blood from controls was collected once the infection could no longer be detected. This exploratory proof-of-principle case-control study, nested within the Guanacaste HPV Natural History Study in Costa Rica, compared TCR repertoires among women with different cervical HPV16 outcomes. Because only a few women had HLA typing data, the possibility that HLA type acted as a confounder could not be ruled out. Median age was about 32 years in cases versus roughly 40 in controls, and baseline characteristics did not differ significantly. Controls were 25 women whose single incident HPV16 infection cleared within 12 months without precancer or cancer developing. Five blinded duplicates per group were added as quality controls, so that 60 or so samples were obtained: about 50 participants and some 10 replicates. The parent cohort enrolled roughly 9,400 women aged 18 or older in Guanacaste, Costa Rica, in about 1993 to 1994 and followed the women for roughly seven years. Results and caveats for the whole study, not just this receptor: Because of the cross-sectional design, the study could not determine whether the associations came before infection or resulted from infection, and neither effector/memory subsets nor HPV-specific T cells were isolated. Random forest classifiers combining richness and V gene abundances distinguished cases from controls with an estimated AUC of about 0.8. CIN3+ cases had significantly higher TCR repertoire richness than controls across sequencing depths, but evenness did not differ between the groups. Because the number of T cells per sample was unknown, the richness differences could reflect varying T-cell content rather than repertoire biology. Lower TRBV6-7 relative abundance was observed in cases than in controls (roughly 0.12% versus 0.15%; Bonferroni P = 0.0008).

Based on the germline V gene, the CDR1 and CDR2 sequences are MNHEY and SVGEGT. The CDR3, from cysteine to phenylalanine, totals 14 residues. Of the CDR3's DNA, 33 bases were read; they are in frame from base 1. Trimming accounts for 6 bases at V and 5 bases at J, while the number of junction bases matched to no gene is 9. Every participant had a single incident cervical HPV16 infection, and prevalent HPV16 infections were excluded. Cervical HPV DNA was detected with MY09/MY11 PCR, and genotyping was done with dot-blot hybridization. Fifteen mL of heparinized blood was centrifuged, after which the buffy coat was aliquoted, frozen at -30 degrees C, and then stored at -80 degrees C. Genomic DNA was extracted from buffy coat specimens using QIAGEN kits. The immunoSEQ assay used multiplex PCR to amplify TCR beta CDR3 regions from an average of around 1,200 ng of genomic DNA per sample. Primer bias was corrected in the assay by using a complete synthetic TCR repertoire to establish an amplification baseline. The amplicons were sequenced using the Illumina platform. The original pipeline was this. Sequences were error-corrected by clustering with frequency ratios and a modified nearest-neighbor algorithm and were then analyzed in the immunoSEQ Analyzer with IMGT gene definitions. At each rarefaction depth, TCR richness and evenness were averaged over 20 rarefaction repeats, and samples with fewer sequences than the depth were excluded. Relative abundances of V, D and J genes were compared between groups using Wilcoxon rank sum tests, with FDR correction applied. For the blinded duplicates, the intraclass correlation was 95% to 97% for TCR richness and averaged approximately 76% across about 64 gene segments. In TCRdb, the immuneACCESS table is reduced to in-frame sequences with V and J assigned. These tables do not hold every clone; where another copy was compared, an unresolved V gene accounts for under half, and the others remain unexplained. V, J and clone size are those of that table, while D and trimming were read from the DNA. The sample's own table lists 30,000 to 45,000 clones. Around 1.7% of the sample is taken by the ten largest.

The source is a woman between 18 and 70 years old with a cervical HPV16 infection that either progressed to CIN3+ or cleared (not recorded which). This chain is built from TRBV6-2 or TRBV6-3 and TRBJ2-7; 8 bases in the junction line up with TRBD1. The sequencing sample was made of blood buffy coat. The sequenced CDR3 bases are TGTGCCAGCAGACTGACAGGGGAATGGGACGAG. Its product reads: CASRLTGEWDE. From start to end, the CDR3 is CASRLTGEWDEQYF.